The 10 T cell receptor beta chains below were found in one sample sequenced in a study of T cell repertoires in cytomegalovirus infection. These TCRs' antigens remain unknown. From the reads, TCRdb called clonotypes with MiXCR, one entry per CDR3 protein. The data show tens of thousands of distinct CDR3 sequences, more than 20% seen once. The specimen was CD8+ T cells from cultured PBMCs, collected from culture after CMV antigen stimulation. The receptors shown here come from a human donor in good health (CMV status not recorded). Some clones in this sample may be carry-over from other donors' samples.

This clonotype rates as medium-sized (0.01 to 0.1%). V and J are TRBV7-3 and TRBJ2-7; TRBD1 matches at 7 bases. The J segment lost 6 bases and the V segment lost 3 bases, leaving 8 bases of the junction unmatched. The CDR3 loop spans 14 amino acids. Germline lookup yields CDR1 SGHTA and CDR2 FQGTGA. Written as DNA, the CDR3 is TGTGCCAGCAGCTTTCAGACAGGGTCCAGCGAGCAGTACTTC. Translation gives CASSFQTGSSEQYF.

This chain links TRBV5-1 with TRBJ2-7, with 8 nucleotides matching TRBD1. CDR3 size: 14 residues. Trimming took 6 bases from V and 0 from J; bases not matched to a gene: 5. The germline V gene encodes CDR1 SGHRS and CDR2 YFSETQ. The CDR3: CASINGQGSYEQYF. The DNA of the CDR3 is TGCGCCAGCATAAATGGACAGGGCTCCTACGAGCAGTACTTC.

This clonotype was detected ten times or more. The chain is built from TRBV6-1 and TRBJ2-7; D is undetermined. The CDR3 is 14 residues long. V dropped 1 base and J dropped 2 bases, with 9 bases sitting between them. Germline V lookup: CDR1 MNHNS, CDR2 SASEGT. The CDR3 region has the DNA TGTGCCAGCAGTGAAGGGTCACACCCCTACGAGCAGTACTTC. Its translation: CASSEGSHPYEQYF.

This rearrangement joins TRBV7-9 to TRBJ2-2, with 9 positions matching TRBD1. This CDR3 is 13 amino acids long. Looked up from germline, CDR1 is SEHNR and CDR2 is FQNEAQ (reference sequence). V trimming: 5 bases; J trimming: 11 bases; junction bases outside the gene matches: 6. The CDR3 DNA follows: TGTGCCAGCAGCAAGGGACAGGGAGTTGAGCTGTTTTTT. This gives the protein CASSKGQGVELFF.

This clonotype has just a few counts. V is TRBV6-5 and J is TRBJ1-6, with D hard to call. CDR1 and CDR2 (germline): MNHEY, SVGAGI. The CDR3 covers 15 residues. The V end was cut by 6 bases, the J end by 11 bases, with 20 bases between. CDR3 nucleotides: TGTGCCAGCAGCCATACCGACGGAATTCAGGCACCCCTCCACTTT. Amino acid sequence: CASSHTDGIQAPLHF.

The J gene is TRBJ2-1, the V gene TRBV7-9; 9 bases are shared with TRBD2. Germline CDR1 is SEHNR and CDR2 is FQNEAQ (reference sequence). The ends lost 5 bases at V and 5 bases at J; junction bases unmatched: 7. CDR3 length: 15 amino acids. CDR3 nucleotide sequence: TGTGCCAGCAGCGGTGTGGTAGCGGGGGACAATGAGCAGTTCTTC. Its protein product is CASSGVVAGDNEQFF.

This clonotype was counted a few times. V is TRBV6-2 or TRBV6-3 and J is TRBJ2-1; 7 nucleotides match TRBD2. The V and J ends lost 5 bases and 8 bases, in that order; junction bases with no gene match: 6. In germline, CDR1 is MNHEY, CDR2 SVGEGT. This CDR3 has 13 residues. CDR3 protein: CASSPPTSHEQFF. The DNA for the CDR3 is TGTGCCAGCAGTCCTCCGACTAGCCATGAGCAGTTCTTC.

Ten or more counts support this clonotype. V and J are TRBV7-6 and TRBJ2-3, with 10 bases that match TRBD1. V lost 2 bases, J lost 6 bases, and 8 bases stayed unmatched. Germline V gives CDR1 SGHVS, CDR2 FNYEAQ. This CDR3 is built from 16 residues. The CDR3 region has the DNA TGTGCCAGCAGCTTAACCGGGACAGGGGTTCGGGATACGCAGTATTTT. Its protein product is CASSLTGTGVRDTQYF.

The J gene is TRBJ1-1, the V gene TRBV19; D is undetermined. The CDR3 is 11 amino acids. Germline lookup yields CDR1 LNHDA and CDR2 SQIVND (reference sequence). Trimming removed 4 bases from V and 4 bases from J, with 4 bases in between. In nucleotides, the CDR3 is TGTGCCAGTAGTACCTTCACTGAAGCTTTCTTT. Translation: CASSTFTEAFF.

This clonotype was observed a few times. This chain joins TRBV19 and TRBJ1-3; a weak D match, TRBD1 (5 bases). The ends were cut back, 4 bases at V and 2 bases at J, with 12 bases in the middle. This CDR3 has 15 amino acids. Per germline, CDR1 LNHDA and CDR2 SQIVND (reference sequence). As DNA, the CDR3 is TGTGCCAGTAGTACTCTGGGGGGTACTGGAAACACCATATATTTT. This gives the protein CASSTLGGTGNTIYF. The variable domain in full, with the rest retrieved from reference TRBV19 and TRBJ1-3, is DGGITQSPKYLFRKEGQNVTLSCEQNLNHDAMYWYRQDPGQGLRLIYYSQIVNDFQKGDIAEGYSVSREKKESFPLTVTSAQKNPTAFYLCASSTLGGTGNTIYFGEGSWLTVV.